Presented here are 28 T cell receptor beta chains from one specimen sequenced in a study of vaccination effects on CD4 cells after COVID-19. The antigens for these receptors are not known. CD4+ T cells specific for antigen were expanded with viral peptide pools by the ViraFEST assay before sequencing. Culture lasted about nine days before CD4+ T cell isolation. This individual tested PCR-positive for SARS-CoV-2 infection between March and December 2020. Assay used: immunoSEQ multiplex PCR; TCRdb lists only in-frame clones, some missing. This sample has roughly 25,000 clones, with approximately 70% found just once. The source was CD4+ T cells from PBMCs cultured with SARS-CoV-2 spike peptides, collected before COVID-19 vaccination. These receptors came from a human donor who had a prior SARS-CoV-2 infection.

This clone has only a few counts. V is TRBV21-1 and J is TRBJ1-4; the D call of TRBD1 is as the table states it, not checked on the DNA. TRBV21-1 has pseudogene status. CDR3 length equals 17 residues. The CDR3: CASSKEMTGGFCEKLFF. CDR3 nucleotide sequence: TGTGCCAGCAGCAAAGAAATGACAGGGGGCTTCTGTGAAAAACTGTTTTTT.

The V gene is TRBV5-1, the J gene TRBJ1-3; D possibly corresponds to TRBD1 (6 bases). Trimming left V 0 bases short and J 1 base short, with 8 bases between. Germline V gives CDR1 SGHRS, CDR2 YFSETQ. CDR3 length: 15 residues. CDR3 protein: CASSLGGPSGNTIYF. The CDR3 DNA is TGCGCCAGCAGCTTGGGGGGGCCTTCTGGAAACACCATATATTTT.

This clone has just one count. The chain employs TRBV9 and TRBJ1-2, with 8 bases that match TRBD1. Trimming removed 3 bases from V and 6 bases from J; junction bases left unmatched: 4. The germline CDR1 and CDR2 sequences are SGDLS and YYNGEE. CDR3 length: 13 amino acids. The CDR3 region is CASSGTGRNGYTF. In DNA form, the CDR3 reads TGTGCCAGCAGCGGGACAGGGAGGAATGGCTACACCTTC.

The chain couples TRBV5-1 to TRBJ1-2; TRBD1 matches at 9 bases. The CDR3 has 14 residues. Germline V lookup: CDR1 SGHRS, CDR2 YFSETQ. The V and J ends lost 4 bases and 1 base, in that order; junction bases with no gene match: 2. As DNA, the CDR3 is TGCGCCAGCAGCGCGGACAGGGGTAACTATGGCTACACCTTC. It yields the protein CASSADRGNYGYTF.

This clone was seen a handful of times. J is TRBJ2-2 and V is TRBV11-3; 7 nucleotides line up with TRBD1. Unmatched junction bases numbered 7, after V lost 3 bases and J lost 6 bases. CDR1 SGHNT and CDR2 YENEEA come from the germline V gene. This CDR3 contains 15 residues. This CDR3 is CASSFTTGVAGELFF. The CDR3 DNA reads TGTGCCAGCAGCTTTACAACAGGGGTCGCCGGGGAGCTGTTTTTT.

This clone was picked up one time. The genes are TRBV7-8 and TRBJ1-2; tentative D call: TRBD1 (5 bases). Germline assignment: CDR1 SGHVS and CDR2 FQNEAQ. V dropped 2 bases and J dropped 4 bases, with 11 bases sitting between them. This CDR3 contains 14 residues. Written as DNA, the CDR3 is TGTGCCAGCAGCTTATCACACAGGATCTATGGCTACACCTTC. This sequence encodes CASSLSHRIYGYTF.

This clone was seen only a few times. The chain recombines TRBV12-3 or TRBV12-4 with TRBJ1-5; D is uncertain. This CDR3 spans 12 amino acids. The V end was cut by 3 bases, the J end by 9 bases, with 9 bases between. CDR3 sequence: CASSLEIGPQHF. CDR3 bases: TGTGCCAGCAGTTTGGAAATCGGGCCCCAGCATTTT.

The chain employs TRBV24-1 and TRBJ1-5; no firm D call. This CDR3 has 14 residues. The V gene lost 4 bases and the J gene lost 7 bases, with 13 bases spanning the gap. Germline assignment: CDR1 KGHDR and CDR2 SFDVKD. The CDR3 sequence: CATSEPNSGQPQHF. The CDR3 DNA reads TGTGCCACCAGTGAACCGAATAGCGGGCAGCCCCAGCATTTT.

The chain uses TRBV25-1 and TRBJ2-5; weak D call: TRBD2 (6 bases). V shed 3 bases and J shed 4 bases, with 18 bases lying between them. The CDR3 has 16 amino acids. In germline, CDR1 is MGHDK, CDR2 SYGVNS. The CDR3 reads CASSDGGRRVSETQYF. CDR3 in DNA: TGTGCCAGCAGTGACGGGGGACGGAGGGTATCAGAGACCCAGTACTTC.

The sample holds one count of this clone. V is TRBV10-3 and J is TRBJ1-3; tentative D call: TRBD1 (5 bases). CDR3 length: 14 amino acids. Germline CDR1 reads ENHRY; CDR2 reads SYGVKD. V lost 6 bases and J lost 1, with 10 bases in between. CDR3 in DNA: TGTGCCATCAGCGAACAGGTTTCTGGAAACACCATATATTTT. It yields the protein CAISEQVSGNTIYF.

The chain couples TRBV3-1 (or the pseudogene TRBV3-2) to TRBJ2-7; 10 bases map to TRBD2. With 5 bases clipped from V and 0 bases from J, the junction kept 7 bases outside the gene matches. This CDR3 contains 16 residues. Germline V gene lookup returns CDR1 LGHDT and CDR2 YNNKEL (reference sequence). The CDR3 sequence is CASSRTSGPFSYEQYF. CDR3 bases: TGTGCCAGCAGCAGGACTAGCGGCCCCTTCTCCTACGAGCAGTACTTC.

The CDR3 nucleotides are TGTGCCAGCAGCCAAGGGGGTGATCTGTGGGACCGGTACTTC. Translation: CASSQGGDLWDRYF. This rearrangement joins TRBV4-2 to TRBJ2-7; D may be TRBD1 or TRBD2 (5 bases each). The CDR3 extends over 14 amino acids. V lost 1 base to trimming and J lost 12 bases, with 19 bases between them. Germline V CDR1 and CDR2: LGHNA, YNFKEQ.

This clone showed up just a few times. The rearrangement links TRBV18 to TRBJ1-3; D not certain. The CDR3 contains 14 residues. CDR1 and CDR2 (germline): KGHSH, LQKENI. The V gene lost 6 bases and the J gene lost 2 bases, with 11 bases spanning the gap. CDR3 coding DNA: TGTGCCAGCTCGCCTGATGGGGCTGGAAACACCATATATTTT. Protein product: CASSPDGAGNTIYF. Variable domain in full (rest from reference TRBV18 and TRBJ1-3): NAGVMQNPRHLVRRRGQEARLRCSPMKGHSHVYWYRQLPEEGLKFMVYLQKENIIDESGMPKERFSAEFPKEGPSILRIQQVVRGDSAAYFCASSPDGAGNTIYFGEGSWLTVV.

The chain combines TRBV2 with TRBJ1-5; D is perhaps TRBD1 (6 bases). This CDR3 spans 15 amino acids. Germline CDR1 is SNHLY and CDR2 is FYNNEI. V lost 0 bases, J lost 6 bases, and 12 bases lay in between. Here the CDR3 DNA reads TGTGCCAGCAGTGAAGCAACAGGGTGGCGTCAGCCCCAGCATTTT. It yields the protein CASSEATGWRQPQHF.

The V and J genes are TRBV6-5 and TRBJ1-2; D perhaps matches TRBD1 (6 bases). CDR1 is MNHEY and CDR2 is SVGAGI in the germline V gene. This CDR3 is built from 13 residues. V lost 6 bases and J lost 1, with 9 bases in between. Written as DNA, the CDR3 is TGTGCCAGCAGAACGGACAGTAACTATGGCTACACCTTC. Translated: CASRTDSNYGYTF.

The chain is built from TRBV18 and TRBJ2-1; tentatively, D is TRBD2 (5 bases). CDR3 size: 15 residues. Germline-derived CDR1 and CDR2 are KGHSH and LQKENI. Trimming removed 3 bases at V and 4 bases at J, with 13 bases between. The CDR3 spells CASSPDFGGYNEQFF. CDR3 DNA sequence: TGTGCCAGCTCACCGGACTTCGGAGGTTACAATGAGCAGTTCTTC.

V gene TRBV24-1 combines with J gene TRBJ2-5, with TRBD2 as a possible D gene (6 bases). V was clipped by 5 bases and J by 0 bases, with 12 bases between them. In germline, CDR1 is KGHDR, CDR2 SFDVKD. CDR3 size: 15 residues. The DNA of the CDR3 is TGTGCCACCAGTGGGGGGACGGGGGACCAAGAGACCCAGTACTTC. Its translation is CATSGGTGDQETQYF.

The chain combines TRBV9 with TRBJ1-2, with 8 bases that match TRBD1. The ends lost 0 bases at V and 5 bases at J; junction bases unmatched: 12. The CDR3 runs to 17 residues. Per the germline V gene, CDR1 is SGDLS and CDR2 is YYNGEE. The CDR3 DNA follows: TGTGCCAGCAGCGTAGGACCTGAGGCAGGGGGCTGGTATGGCTACACCTTC. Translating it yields CASSVGPEAGGWYGYTF. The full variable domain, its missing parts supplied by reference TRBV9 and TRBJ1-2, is DSGVTQTPKHLITATGQRVTLRCSPRSGDLSVYWYQQSLDQGLQFLIQYYNGEERAKGNILERFSAQQFPDLHSELNLSSLELGDSALYFCASSVGPEAGGWYGYTFGSGTRLTVV.

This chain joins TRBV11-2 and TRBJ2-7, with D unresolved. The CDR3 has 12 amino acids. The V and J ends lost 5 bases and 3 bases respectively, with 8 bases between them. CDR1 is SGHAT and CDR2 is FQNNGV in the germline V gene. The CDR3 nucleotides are TGTGCCAGCAGCCAGTCGGGCTACGAGCAGTACTTC. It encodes CASSQSGYEQYF.

In DNA form, the CDR3 reads TGTGCCAGCAGGCCCCGATCGGCAGATACGCAGTATTTT. Translated, it gives CASRPRSADTQYF. The J gene is TRBJ2-3, the V gene TRBV2; no clear D gene. V was cut by 6 bases and J by 4 bases, with 11 bases left in between. Germline CDR1 SNHLY, CDR2 FYNNEI. CDR3 length: 13 amino acids.

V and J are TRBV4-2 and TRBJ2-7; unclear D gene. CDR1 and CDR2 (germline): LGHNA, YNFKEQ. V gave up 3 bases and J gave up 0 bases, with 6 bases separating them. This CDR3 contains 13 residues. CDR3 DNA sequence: TGTGCCAGCAGCCAGGCCCCCTCCTACGAGCAGTACTTC. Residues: CASSQAPSYEQYF.

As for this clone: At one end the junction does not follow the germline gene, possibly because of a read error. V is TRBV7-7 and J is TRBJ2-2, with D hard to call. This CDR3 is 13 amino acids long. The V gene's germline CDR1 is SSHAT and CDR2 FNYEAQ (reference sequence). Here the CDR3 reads CASSHGYTGELFF. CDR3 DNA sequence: TGTGCTAGCAGCCACGGGTACACCGGGGAGCTGTTTTTT.

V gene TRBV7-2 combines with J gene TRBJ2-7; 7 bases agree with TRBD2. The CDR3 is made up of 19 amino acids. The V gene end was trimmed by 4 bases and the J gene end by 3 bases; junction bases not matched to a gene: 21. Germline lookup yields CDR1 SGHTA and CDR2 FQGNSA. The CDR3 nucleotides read TGTGCCAGCAGCTCCCACCCCGGTCTCACTGTGGCGGGGGACTACGAGCAGTACTTC. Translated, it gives CASSSHPGLTVAGDYEQYF.

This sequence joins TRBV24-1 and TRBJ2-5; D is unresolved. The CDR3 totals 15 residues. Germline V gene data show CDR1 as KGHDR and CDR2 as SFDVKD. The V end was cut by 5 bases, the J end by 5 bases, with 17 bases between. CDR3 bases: TGTGCCACCAGTGCAGATTCGGGTCGCCGGGAGACCCAGTACTTC. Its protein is CATSADSGRRETQYF.

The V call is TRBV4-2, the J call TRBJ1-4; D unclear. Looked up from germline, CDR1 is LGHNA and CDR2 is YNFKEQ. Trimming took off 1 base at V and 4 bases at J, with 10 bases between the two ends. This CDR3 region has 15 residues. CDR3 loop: CASSQVSGYNEKLFF. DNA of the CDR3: TGTGCCAGCAGCCAAGTATCAGGCTATAATGAAAAACTGTTTTTT.

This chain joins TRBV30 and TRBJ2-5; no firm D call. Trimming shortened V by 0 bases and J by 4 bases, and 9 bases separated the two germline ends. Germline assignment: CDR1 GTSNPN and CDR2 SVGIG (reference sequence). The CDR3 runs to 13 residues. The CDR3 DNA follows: TGTGCCTGGAGTGTACGGGCTGGAGAGACCCAGTACTTC. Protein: CAWSVRAGETQYF.

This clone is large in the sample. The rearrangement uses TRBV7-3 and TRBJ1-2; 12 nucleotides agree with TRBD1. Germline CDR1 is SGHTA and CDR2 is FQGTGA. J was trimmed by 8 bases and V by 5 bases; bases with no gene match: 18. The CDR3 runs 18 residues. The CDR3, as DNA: TGTGCCAGCAGCCCCGAGGGGGGACAGGGGGCATTCTTATCCGGCTACACCTTC. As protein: CASSPEGGQGAFLSGYTF.

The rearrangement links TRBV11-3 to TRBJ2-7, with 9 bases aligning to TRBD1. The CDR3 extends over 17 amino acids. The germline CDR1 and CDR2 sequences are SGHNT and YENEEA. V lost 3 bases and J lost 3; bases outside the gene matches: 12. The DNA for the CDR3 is TGTGCCAGCAGCTTCCACCCCCCGGACAGGGGAAACTACGAGCAGTACTTC. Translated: CASSFHPPDRGNYEQYF.